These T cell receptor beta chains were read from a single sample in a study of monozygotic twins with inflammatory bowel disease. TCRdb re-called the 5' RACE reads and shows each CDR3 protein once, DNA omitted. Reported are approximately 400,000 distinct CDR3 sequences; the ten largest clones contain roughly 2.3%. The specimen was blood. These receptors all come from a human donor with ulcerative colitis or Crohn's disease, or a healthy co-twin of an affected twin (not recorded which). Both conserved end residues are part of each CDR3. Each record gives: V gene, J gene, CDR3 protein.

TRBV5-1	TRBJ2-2	CASSPTGTGAAPGELFF
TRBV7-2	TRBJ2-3	CASSLDRSLGDTQYF
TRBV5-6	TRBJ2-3	CASSSGTGGLTDTQYF
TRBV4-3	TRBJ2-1	CASSQDGAGGKGHNEQFF
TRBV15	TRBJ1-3	CATSRGESGNTIYF
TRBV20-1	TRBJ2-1	CSAKQYQGGINNEQFF
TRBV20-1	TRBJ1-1	CSARPDRGREEAFF
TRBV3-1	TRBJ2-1	CASSPGGNEQFF
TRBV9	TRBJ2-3	CASSVGPSTDTQYF
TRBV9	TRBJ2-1	CASSVAGRGGRGEQFF
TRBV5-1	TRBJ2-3	CASSSGRPSTDTQYF
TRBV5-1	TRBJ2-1	CASTLTGGNYNEQFF
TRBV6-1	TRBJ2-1	CASRPNRDRVFAISNEQFF
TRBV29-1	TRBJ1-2	CSADDAENYTF
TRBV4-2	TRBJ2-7	CASSQGSGTGVSYEQYF
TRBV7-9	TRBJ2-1	CASSLGLAGGPEQFF
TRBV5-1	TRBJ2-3	CASSPNGDHTQYF
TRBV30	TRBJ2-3	CAWSQPTIRYF
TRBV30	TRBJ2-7	CAWRNTGSHEQYF
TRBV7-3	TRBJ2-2	CASSLTFSGQGNTGELFF
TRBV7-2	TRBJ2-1	CASSPRQSYNEQFF
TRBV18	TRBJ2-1	CASSPGGVWNNEQFF
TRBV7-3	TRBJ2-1	CASSLGSGGFAYNEQFF
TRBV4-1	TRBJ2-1	CASSPGTDEQFF
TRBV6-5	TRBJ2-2	CASSNQGANTGELFF
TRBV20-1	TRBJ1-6	CSAGSQGSGYNSPLHF
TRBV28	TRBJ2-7	CASSLFGSAYEQYF
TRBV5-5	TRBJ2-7	CASSPWLGQAASYEQYF
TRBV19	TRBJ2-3	CASSNGLAKGDTQYF
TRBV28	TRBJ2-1	CASSRSGRAKNEQFF
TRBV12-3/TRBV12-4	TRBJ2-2	CASSRASELFF
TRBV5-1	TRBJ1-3	CASSLARGANTIYF
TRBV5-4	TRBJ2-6	CASSLAGTPESGANVLTF
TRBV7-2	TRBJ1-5	CASSLDYQPQHF
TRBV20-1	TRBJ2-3	CSASGGSGTDTQYF
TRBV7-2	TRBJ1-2	CASSYRDGYTF
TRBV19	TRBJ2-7	CASSKGGAVVEQYF
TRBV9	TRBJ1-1	CASSQGSGRTEAFF
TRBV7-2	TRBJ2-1	CASSIGTGYDEQFF
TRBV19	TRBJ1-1	CASSGAGGLGTEAFF
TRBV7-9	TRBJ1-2	CASSLVGGYTF
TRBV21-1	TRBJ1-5	CASSKVGEVGQPQHF
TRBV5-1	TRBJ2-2	CASSLAGQPGAGELFF
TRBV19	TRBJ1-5	CASSTSGSNQPQHF
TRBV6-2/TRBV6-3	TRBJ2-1	CASSFPSSYNEQFF
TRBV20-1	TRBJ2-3	CSARAGGTDTQYF
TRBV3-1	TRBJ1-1	CASRPRQQNTEAFF
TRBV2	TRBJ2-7	CASSVWGYYEQYF
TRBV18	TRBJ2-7	CASSERDRASYEQYF
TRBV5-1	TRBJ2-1	CASSNRGDSSYNEQFF
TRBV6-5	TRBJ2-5	CASSYSAGSRETQYF
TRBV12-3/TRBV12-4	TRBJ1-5	CASSYGQTRNQPQHF
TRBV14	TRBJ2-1	CASSPSGRKQFF
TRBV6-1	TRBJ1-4	CASSEGLGISKLFF
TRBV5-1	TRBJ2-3	CASSLREDTQYF
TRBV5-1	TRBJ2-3	CASTKTGAPDTQYF